This T cell receptor beta chain was retrieved from a study of T cells in Graves' hyperthyroidism and ophthalmopathy. Comments on this clonotype: Its specificity is not known.

V was trimmed by 6 bases and J by 6 bases, leaving 5 bases between them. The V gene's germline CDR1 is KGHDR and CDR2 SFDVKD. The CDR3 runs to 11 residues. Study results and limitations: Blood also showed most of the thyroid clonotypes that were expanded above 0.001.

It was RNA transcripts that yielded the amplified TCR beta CDR3 regions. HTBI primers drove first-round RT-PCR of the TCR CDR3. TCRdb ran MiXCR on the multiplex PCR reads and lists one entry per CDR3 protein. The table lists more than 600,000 distinct CDR3 sequences, about 17% of them singletons. Exclusion of patients followed from uncontrolled infection, other autoimmune disease, pregnancy or lactation. Orbital computed tomography, thyroid ultrasound, serum thyroxine and TRAb, and clinical symptoms together informed the diagnoses. Input material: blood. The gene calls are TRBV24-1 and TRBJ2-1; no clear D gene. The receptor's source is a man between 18 and 35 years old with Graves' hyperthyroidism. CDR3 amino acids: CATSFVNEQFF. The CDR3 nucleotides read TGTGCCACCAGTTTCGTCAATGAGCAGTTCTTC.